The 18 T cell receptor beta chains given below trace back to one sample, sequenced in a study of beta chain features in type 1 diabetes. Study conclusions and caveats: Shorter TCRB CDR3s, moderately but significantly so, were found in Type 1 diabetes patients in all four CD4+ subsets.

The isolated RNA, all of it, was reverse transcribed, so expressed TCRB transcripts were what got sequenced. Assay used: immunoSEQ multiplex PCR; TCRdb lists only in-frame clones, some missing. The table records 550,000 to 850,000 clones, around an eighth of them present only once. For these TCRs, the target antigens are not known. Material for sequencing was naive CD4+ T cells from blood. These receptors were collected from a young man with type 1 diabetes.

This rearrangement joins TRBV7-7 to TRBJ2-1, with D unresolved. There are 11 residues in the CDR3. Trimming shortened V by 1 base and J by 15 bases, and 10 bases separated the two germline ends. Germline CDR1 reads SSHAT; CDR2 reads FNYEAQ (reference sequence). In nucleotides, the CDR3 is TGTGCCAGCAGCTTAGGTCAAAGGTGGTTCTTC. Translated, it gives CASSLGQRWFF.

This chain's CDR3 is CASSLGTLAKNIQYF. CDR3 nucleotides: TGTGCCAGCAGCTTAGGGACCCTAGCCAAAAACATTCAGTACTTC. The V call is TRBV13, the J call TRBJ2-4; no firm D call. The CDR3 covers 15 residues. Germline lookup yields CDR1 PRHDT and CDR2 FYEKMQ (reference sequence). The V and J ends lost 0 bases and 0 bases respectively, with 6 bases between them.

As regards this clone: Within the sample, other DNA sequences also encode this same CDR3. CDR3 coding DNA: TGCGCCAGCAGCTTCGGGGGATCCTACGAGCAGTACTTC. This gives the protein CASSFGGSYEQYF. The rearrangement uses TRBV5-1 and TRBJ2-7; tentative D call: TRBD2 (6 bases). The CDR3 has 13 amino acids. The germline V and J ends were trimmed by 2 bases and 1 base, with 7 bases remaining between them. Looked up from germline, CDR1 is SGHRS and CDR2 is YFSETQ.

Only a few counts were recorded for this clone. The V call is TRBV30, the J call TRBJ1-1; no firm D call. In germline, CDR1 is GTSNPN, CDR2 SVGIG (reference sequence). The CDR3 length is 13 residues. Trimming cost V 2 bases and J 2 bases, with 9 bases left between them. The CDR3 DNA sequence: TGTGCCTGGAGTCATGGACTTAACACTGAAGCTTTCTTT. This gives the protein CAWSHGLNTEAFF.

V gene TRBV27 combines with J gene TRBJ2-5; D not resolved. Germline CDR1 MNHEY, CDR2 SMNVEV (reference sequence). Trimming cost V 5 bases and J 1 base, with 11 bases left between them. The CDR3 consists of 14 residues. DNA of the CDR3: TGTGCCAGCAGTCCCTCCCTAATCCAAGAGACCCAGTACTTC. Translating it yields CASSPSLIQETQYF.

The chain employs TRBV28 and TRBJ2-2; 7 nucleotides align to TRBD1. With 6 bases clipped from V and 0 bases from J, the junction kept 4 bases outside the gene matches. There are 15 residues in the CDR3. Germline CDR1 is MDHEN and CDR2 is SYDVKM. The CDR3, as DNA: TGTGCCAGCAGCAGAGACAGGGCGAACACCGGGGAGCTGTTTTTT. It yields the protein CASSRDRANTGELFF.

The DNA for the CDR3 is TGTGCCGGGGACAGGGTTCGCACTGAAGCTTTCTTT. Protein: CAGDRVRTEAFF. The chain has TRBV30 and TRBJ1-1; 9 bases fit TRBD1. This CDR3 contains 12 residues. J lost 4 bases, V lost 8 bases, and 5 bases had no gene match. The V gene's germline CDR1 is GTSNPN and CDR2 SVGIG (reference sequence).

The chain carries TRBV14 and TRBJ1-4; D gene uncertain. Germline V lookup: CDR1 SGHDN, CDR2 FVKESK. The germline V and J ends were trimmed by 3 bases and 6 bases, with 8 bases remaining between them. The CDR3 consists of 13 residues. The CDR3: CASSHQWDEKLFF. The CDR3 nucleotides read TGTGCCAGCAGCCATCAATGGGATGAAAAACTGTTTTTT.

The chain recombines TRBV10-3 with TRBJ1-2; the D gene is possibly TRBD1 (5 bases). V shed 11 bases and J shed 3 bases, with 13 bases lying between them. Per germline, CDR1 ENHRY and CDR2 SYGVKD. The CDR3 has 12 residues. CDR3 DNA sequence: TGTGCCGTTGAGGGAGGGGACTATGGCTACACCTTC. Translating it yields CAVEGGDYGYTF.

This clone was detected a few times. The genes are TRBV6-6 and TRBJ2-1; TRBD1 aligns across 7 bases. The CDR3 is 15 residues long. CDR1 MNHNY and CDR2 SVGAGI come from the germline V gene (reference sequence). V lost 2 bases and J lost 6; bases outside the gene matches: 7. The CDR3 spells CASSYRGRSSNEQFF. The DNA for the CDR3 is TGTGCCAGCAGTTACAGGGGGCGGTCGTCCAATGAGCAGTTCTTC.

The chain employs TRBV6-4 and TRBJ1-2, with 8 positions matching TRBD1. Germline lookup yields CDR1 MRHNA and CDR2 SNTAGT. CDR3 length: 15 amino acids. The J segment lost 0 bases and the V segment lost 2 bases, leaving 2 bases of the junction unmatched. CDR3 protein: CASSDRTGTNYGYTF. For the CDR3, the DNA is TGTGCCAGCAGTGACCGGACAGGGACTAACTATGGCTACACCTTC.

The chain couples TRBV11-2 to TRBJ2-6; TRBD1 is a possible D gene (5 bases). Deletions cut 1 base from V and 1 base from J, with 5 bases between. Germline loops: CDR1 SGHAT, CDR2 FQNNGV. The CDR3 has 15 residues. CDR3 protein: CASSLAGSGANVLTF. The CDR3 DNA follows: TGTGCCAGCAGCTTAGCAGGGTCTGGGGCCAACGTCCTGACTTTC.

The genes are TRBV5-6 and TRBJ2-7; tentatively, D is TRBD1 (6 bases). In germline, CDR1 is SGHDT, CDR2 YYEEEE. The length of the CDR3 is 17 residues. The germline V and J ends were trimmed by 2 bases and 1 base, with 19 bases remaining between them. As DNA, the CDR3 is TGTGCCAGCAGCTTCTTGGCGGGCCAGGGACAATCCTACGAGCAGTACTTC. Translated, it gives CASSFLAGQGQSYEQYF.

The chain combines TRBV4-1 with TRBJ1-2; maybe TRBD1 (6 bases). The CDR3 has 15 residues. Germline V gene lookup returns CDR1 MGHRA and CDR2 YSYEKL. V lost 7 bases and J 4 bases, leaving 19 bases between the germline ends. The CDR3 nucleotides read TGCGCCAGCATAGCAACAGAGGAGGGGGTCTATGGCTACACCTTC. As protein: CASIATEEGVYGYTF.

The chain carries TRBV2 and TRBJ2-7; D might be TRBD2 (5 bases). The CDR3 is 12 amino acids. Germline CDR1 SNHLY, CDR2 FYNNEI. V was pared by 7 bases and J by 3 bases, with 10 bases between. The CDR3 nucleotides are TGTGCCAGCAAGCGGACGAGCTACGAGCAGTACTTC. Protein: CASKRTSYEQYF.

The chain links TRBV30 to TRBJ1-2; 11 bases map to TRBD1. The J segment lost 7 bases and the V segment lost 5 bases, leaving 3 bases of the junction unmatched. The CDR3 runs 12 residues. CDR1 and CDR2 from the germline V gene are GTSNPN and SVGIG (reference sequence). The CDR3 reads CAWGQGAPGYTF. In nucleotides, the CDR3 is TGTGCCTGGGGACAGGGGGCGCCTGGCTACACCTTC.

This clone occurred a few times. The chain carries TRBV13 and TRBJ1-2; no clear D. Germline CDR1 is PRHDT and CDR2 is FYEKMQ (reference sequence). The CDR3 covers 10 residues. V lost 3 bases to trimming and J lost 9 bases, with 5 bases between them. The CDR3 bases are TGTGCCAGCAGCTTCCCCTGCTACACCTTC. This translates into CASSFPCYTF.

This clone was counted between two and nine times. The rearrangement links TRBV19 to TRBJ1-2; 10 bases map to TRBD1. The CDR3 has 15 amino acids. Germline CDR1 is LNHDA and CDR2 is SQIVND (reference sequence). Unmatched junction bases numbered 5, after V lost 5 bases and J lost 2 bases. CDR3 residues: CASSHRDRGNYGYTF. The CDR3, as DNA: TGTGCCAGTAGTCATCGGGACAGGGGAAACTATGGCTACACCTTC. The full variable domain, its missing parts supplied by reference TRBV19 and TRBJ1-2, is DGGITQSPKYLFRKEGQNVTLSCEQNLNHDAMYWYRQDPGQGLRLIYYSQIVNDFQKGDIAEGYSVSREKKESFPLTVTSAQKNPTAFYLCASSHRDRGNYGYTFGSGTRLTVV.